This T cell receptor (beta chain) was recorded in a study of cytomegalovirus exposure and HLA in healthy donors. V lost 3 bases and J 7 bases, leaving 10 bases between the germline ends. Germline V lookup: CDR1 LNHDA, CDR2 SQIVND (reference sequence). This CDR3 has 12 residues. Clones were read by immunoSEQ multiplex PCR, and TCRdb kept only the in-frame ones, dropping some. The table records some 210,000 clones, over 65% of them present only once. The source material was PBMCs. The genes are TRBV19 and TRBJ2-7; tentative D call: TRBD1 (5 bases). The receptor comes from a young woman in good health and CMV-seronegative. The CDR3 DNA reads as TGTGCCAGTAGTATGACCCGACAGGAGCAGTACTTC. It specifies CASSMTRQEQYF.